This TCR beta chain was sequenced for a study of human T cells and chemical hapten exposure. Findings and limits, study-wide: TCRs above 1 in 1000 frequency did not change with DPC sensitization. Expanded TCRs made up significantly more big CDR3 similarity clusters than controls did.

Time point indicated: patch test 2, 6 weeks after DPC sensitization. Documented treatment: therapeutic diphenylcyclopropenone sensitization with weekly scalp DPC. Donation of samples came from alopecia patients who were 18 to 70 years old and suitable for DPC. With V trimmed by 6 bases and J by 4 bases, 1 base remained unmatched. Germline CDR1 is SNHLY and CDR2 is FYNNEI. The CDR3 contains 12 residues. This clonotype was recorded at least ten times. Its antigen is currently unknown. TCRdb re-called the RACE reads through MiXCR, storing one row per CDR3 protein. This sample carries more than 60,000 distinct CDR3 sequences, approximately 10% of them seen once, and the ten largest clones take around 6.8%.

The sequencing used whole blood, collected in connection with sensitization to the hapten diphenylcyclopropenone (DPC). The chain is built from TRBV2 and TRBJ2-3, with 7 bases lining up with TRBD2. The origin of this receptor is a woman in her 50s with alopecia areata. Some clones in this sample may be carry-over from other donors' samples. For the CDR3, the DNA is TGTGCCAGCAGGCTAGCGGCAGATACGCAGTATTTT. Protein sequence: CASRLAADTQYF.